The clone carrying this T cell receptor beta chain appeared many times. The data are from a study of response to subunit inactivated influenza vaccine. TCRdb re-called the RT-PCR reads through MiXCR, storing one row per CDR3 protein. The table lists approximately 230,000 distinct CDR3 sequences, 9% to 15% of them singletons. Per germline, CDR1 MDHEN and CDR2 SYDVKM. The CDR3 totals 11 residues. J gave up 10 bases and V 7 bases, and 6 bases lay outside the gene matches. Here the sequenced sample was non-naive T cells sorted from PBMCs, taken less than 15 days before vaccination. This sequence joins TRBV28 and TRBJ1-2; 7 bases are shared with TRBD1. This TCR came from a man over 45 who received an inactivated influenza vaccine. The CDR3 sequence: CASTRQGNYTF. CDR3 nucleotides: TGTGCCAGCACCAGACAGGGAAACTACACCTTC.